This T cell receptor (beta chain) appears in the sequencing data of a study of vaccination effects on CD4 cells after COVID-19. Notes on this clone: What it recognizes is unknown.

Peptide-pool stimulation followed by sequencing identified expanded antigen-specific CD4+ clonotypes in the ViraFEST assay. Following 10 days of culture, CD4+ T cells were isolated. Two doses of BNT162b2 or mRNA-1273 vaccine were administered to participants. On days 3 and 7, fresh IL-2 medium replaced half the medium. Sequenced by immunoSEQ multiplex PCR; TCRdb stores in-frame clones only, minus some. The sample contains about 60,000 clones, about 78% of which appear only once. The TCR sequence derives from a human donor who received a COVID-19 vaccine. The sequences come from CD4+ T cells from PBMCs cultured with HCoV-OC43 spike peptides, collected after COVID-19 vaccination. The subset denotes: HCoV-OC43 spike overlapping peptide pool stimulation.

The CDR3 DNA is TGTGCCAGCAGTTACAACGGACTCTACACCTTC. Amino acid sequence: CASSYNGLYTF. This chain uses TRBV6-4 with TRBJ1-2; no clear D gene. CDR1 is MRHNA, CDR2 SNTAGT, per germline. The CDR3 length is 11 residues. Deletions cut 5 bases from V and 10 bases from J, with 11 bases between.